The 2 T cell receptor beta chains below come from one sample, sequenced in a study of beta chain features in type 1 diabetes. Expressed TCRB transcripts were sequenced because the isolated RNA had all been reverse transcribed beforehand. Sequencing used immunoSEQ multiplex PCR; TCRdb keeps in-frame clones, though not all of them. The sample consists of about 740,000 clones, roughly an eighth of them appearing once. Their antigen targets remain unknown. Study-level points and caveats: Moderate yet significant TCRB CDR3 shortening was seen in Type 1 diabetes patients in all four CD4+ subsets.

Source material: naive CD4+ T cells from blood. Every receptor here comes from a man aged 18 to 29 with type 1 diabetes.

The CDR3 DNA sequence: TGTGCCAGCAGCCCCCATTTGGGACTAGCGGATCCCAGCTCCTACAATGAGCAGTTCTTC. Its protein is CASSPHLGLADPSSYNEQFF. The rearrangement uses TRBV9 and TRBJ2-1, with 11 bases matching TRBD2. The junction had 15 bases not matched to a gene; V was cut back by 4 bases and J by 0 bases. The CDR3 length is 20 residues. In germline, CDR1 is SGDLS, CDR2 YYNGEE.

This clone has just a few counts. The chain is built from TRBV11-2 and TRBJ2-5, with D uncertain. Germline CDR1 SGHAT, CDR2 FQNNGV. The CDR3 consists of 14 residues. V was cut by 2 bases and J by 2 bases, with 9 bases left in between. The CDR3 reads CASSLIQGQETQYF. CDR3 DNA sequence: TGTGCCAGCAGCTTAATTCAAGGGCAAGAGACCCAGTACTTC. The complete variable domain, with remaining parts taken from reference TRBV11-2 and TRBJ2-5, reads EAGVAQSPRYKIIEKRQSVAFWCNPISGHATLYWYQQILGQGPKLLIQFQNNGVVDDSQLPKDRFSAERLKGVDSTLKIQPAKLEDSAVYLCASSLIQGQETQYFGPGTRLLVL.